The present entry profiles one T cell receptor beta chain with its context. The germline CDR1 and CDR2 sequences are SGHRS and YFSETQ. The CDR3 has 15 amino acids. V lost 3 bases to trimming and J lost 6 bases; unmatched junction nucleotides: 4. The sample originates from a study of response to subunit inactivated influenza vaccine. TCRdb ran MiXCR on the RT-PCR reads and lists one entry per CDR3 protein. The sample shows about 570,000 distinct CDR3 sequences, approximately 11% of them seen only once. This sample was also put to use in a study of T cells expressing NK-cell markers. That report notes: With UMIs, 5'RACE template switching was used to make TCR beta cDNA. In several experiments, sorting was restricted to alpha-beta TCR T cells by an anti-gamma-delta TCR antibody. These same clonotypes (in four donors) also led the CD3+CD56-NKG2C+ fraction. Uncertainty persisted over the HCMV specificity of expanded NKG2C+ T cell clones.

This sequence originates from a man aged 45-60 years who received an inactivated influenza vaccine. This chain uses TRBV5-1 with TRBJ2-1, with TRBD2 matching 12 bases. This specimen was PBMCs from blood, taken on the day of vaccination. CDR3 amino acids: CASSYLAGGSNEQFF. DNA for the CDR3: TGCGCCAGCAGCTATCTAGCGGGAGGGAGCAATGAGCAGTTCTTC.